Listed here is a single TCR beta chain. The data were produced by immunoSEQ multiplex PCR, yet TCRdb's version contains in-frame clones alone and is incomplete. This sample has approximately 50,000 clones, with over 70% found just once. This CDR3 comprises 15 residues. Trimming cost V 2 bases and J 3 bases; bases outside gene matches: 5. The germline gives CDR1 SGHDT, CDR2 YYEEEE. This record comes from a study of blood T cell repertoires in COVID-19. About the research overall: Samples of COVID-19 (acute and convalescent) were obtained from the United States, Italy and Spain.

The chain has TRBV5-6 and TRBJ1-2; TRBD1 matches 9 bases. Sequencing was performed on peripheral blood. This TCR was recovered from a human donor in a cohort sampled during active COVID-19. The CDR3 DNA follows: TGTGCCAGCAGCTTTGGGGACAGGGACCACTATGGCTACACCTTC. It translates to CASSFGDRDHYGYTF.